A selection of T cell receptor beta chains follows, all from one sample in a study of blood T cell repertoires in COVID-19. Libraries were prepared by immunoSEQ multiplex PCR; TCRdb keeps only in-frame clonotypes and omits some of them. Among almost 400,000 clones, under 90% were seen once, and the ten largest hold about 1.7%. The sample consisted of PBMCs or T cells enriched from blood (not recorded which). The receptors derive from a woman aged 30 to 39 who had recovered from COVID-19. Both conserved end residues are part of each CDR3. The D gene is left open where the match is weak. The size field is filled for only some rows; it gives once, few, many or a size class.

clone_size: few
d_call: -
v_call: TRBV9
j_call: TRBJ1-2
cdr3_aa: CASSAQEGQSYGYTF
cdr3_nt: TGTGCCAGCAGCGCCCAAGAAGGACAGTCCTATGGCTACACCTTC

clone_size: -
d_call: TRBD2
v_call: TRBV7-2
j_call: TRBJ2-3
cdr3_aa: CASSFFSGGEGDTQYF
cdr3_nt: TGTGCCAGCAGCTTTTTCAGCGGGGGGGAGGGAGATACGCAGTATTTT

clone_size: -
d_call: -
v_call: TRBV20-1
j_call: TRBJ2-5
cdr3_aa: CSASRPAGLRIETQYF
cdr3_nt: TGCAGTGCTAGTAGGCCAGCGGGCCTCCGAATTGAGACCCAGTACTTC

clone_size: -
d_call: TRBD1
v_call: TRBV5-1
j_call: TRBJ2-1
cdr3_aa: CASSSTGTGVNEQFF
cdr3_nt: TGCGCCAGCAGCTCCACCGGGACAGGGGTCAATGAGCAGTTCTTC

clone_size: -
d_call: -
v_call: TRBV7-9
j_call: TRBJ1-1
cdr3_aa: CASSPGDTEAFF
cdr3_nt: TGTGCCAGCAGCCCCGGAGACACTGAAGCTTTCTTT

clone_size: -
d_call: -
v_call: TRBV4-2
j_call: TRBJ1-1
cdr3_aa: CASSPRPGDTEAFF
cdr3_nt: TGTGCCAGCAGCCCCCGCCCGGGGGACACTGAAGCTTTCTTT

clone_size: -
d_call: TRBD2
v_call: TRBV27
j_call: TRBJ2-2
cdr3_aa: CASNPGLVLGPTGELFF
cdr3_nt: TGTGCCAGCAATCCGGGACTAGTTCTTGGCCCCACCGGGGAGCTGTTTTTT

clone_size: -
d_call: -
v_call: TRBV11-2
j_call: TRBJ2-7
cdr3_aa: CASSLGTRISEQYF
cdr3_nt: TGTGCCAGCAGCTTAGGGACACGAATCTCCGAGCAGTACTTC

clone_size: -
d_call: -
v_call: TRBV14
j_call: TRBJ1-2
cdr3_aa: CASSQDLGASYGYTF
cdr3_nt: TGTGCCAGCAGCCAAGATCTGGGAGCTAGCTATGGCTACACCTTC

clone_size: -
d_call: TRBD2
v_call: TRBV27
j_call: TRBJ2-3
cdr3_aa: CASSLAPGLAGGTF
cdr3_nt: TGTGCCAGCAGTCTAGCTCCGGGACTAGCGGGAGGAACTTTT

clone_size: once
d_call: -
v_call: TRBV29-1
j_call: TRBJ1-2
cdr3_aa: CSVGEQGGYTF
cdr3_nt: TGCAGCGTTGGGGAACAGGGAGGCTACACCTTC

clone_size: -
d_call: TRBD2
v_call: TRBV5-1
j_call: TRBJ2-6
cdr3_aa: CASSLVGLATSGANVLTF
cdr3_nt: TGCGCCAGCAGCTTGGTCGGACTAGCGACTTCTGGGGCCAACGTCCTGACTTTC

clone_size: -
d_call: -
v_call: TRBV9
j_call: TRBJ1-2
cdr3_aa: CASSYGYTF
cdr3_nt: TGTGCCAGCTCATATGGCTACACCTTC

clone_size: -
d_call: TRBD2
v_call: TRBV30
j_call: TRBJ2-2
cdr3_aa: CAWIPRGAGELFF
cdr3_nt: TGTGCCTGGATTCCCCGGGGGGCCGGGGAGCTGTTTTTT

clone_size: -
d_call: -
v_call: TRBV28
j_call: TRBJ2-2
cdr3_aa: CASSFRGAKSGELFF
cdr3_nt: TGTGCCAGCAGTTTTCGGGGGGCTAAGTCCGGGGAGCTGTTTTTT

clone_size: few
d_call: TRBD1
v_call: TRBV6-5
j_call: TRBJ1-1
cdr3_aa: CASGGDRGATEAFF
cdr3_nt: TGTGCCAGCGGAGGGGACAGGGGGGCCACTGAAGCTTTCTTT

clone_size: few
d_call: TRBD1
v_call: TRBV29-1
j_call: TRBJ2-3
cdr3_aa: CSVRTGMADTQYF
cdr3_nt: TGCAGCGTTCGGACAGGGATGGCAGATACGCAGTATTTT

clone_size: -
d_call: -
v_call: TRBV19
j_call: TRBJ1-2
cdr3_aa: CASSMDTLGGYTF
cdr3_nt: TGTGCCAGTAGTATGGATACCCTCGGGGGCTACACCTTC

clone_size: -
d_call: -
v_call: TRBV11-1
j_call: TRBJ2-7
cdr3_aa: CASSLGTGITYEQYF
cdr3_nt: TGTGCCAGCAGCTTAGGGACCGGGATAACCTACGAGCAGTACTTC

clone_size: -
d_call: TRBD1
v_call: TRBV6-1
j_call: TRBJ1-5
cdr3_aa: CASSEGQGGQPQHF
cdr3_nt: TGTGCCAGCAGTGAAGGGCAGGGGGGACAGCCCCAGCATTTT

clone_size: few
d_call: -
v_call: TRBV4-2
j_call: TRBJ1-4
cdr3_aa: CASSQDGKEGMNEKLFF
cdr3_nt: TGTGCCAGCAGCCAAGACGGGAAGGAGGGAATGAATGAAAAACTGTTTTTT

clone_size: -
d_call: -
v_call: TRBV28
j_call: TRBJ1-2
cdr3_aa: CASSPPRRVSSGYTF
cdr3_nt: TGTGCCAGCAGCCCCCCCAGGAGGGTATCGAGTGGCTACACCTTC

clone_size: -
d_call: -
v_call: TRBV12-5
j_call: TRBJ1-1
cdr3_aa: CASVRQVNTEAFF
cdr3_nt: TGTGCTAGTGTCAGACAGGTGAACACTGAAGCTTTCTTT

clone_size: -
d_call: -
v_call: TRBV28
j_call: TRBJ2-3
cdr3_aa: CASSPYSTDTQYF
cdr3_nt: TGTGCCAGCAGTCCTTACAGTACAGATACGCAGTATTTT

clone_size: -
d_call: TRBD1
v_call: TRBV7-3
j_call: TRBJ2-5
cdr3_aa: CASSFQQGLGETQYF
cdr3_nt: TGTGCCAGCAGCTTCCAACAGGGGCTCGGAGAGACCCAGTACTTC

clone_size: -
d_call: -
v_call: TRBV11-1
j_call: TRBJ2-7
cdr3_aa: CASSGDTFEQYF
cdr3_nt: TGTGCCAGCAGCGGCGACACCTTCGAGCAGTACTTC

clone_size: -
d_call: -
v_call: TRBV7-3
j_call: TRBJ1-1
cdr3_aa: CASSVTGIAFF
cdr3_nt: TGTGCCAGCAGCGTTACCGGGATCGCTTTCTTT

clone_size: -
d_call: TRBD1
v_call: TRBV30
j_call: TRBJ1-5
cdr3_aa: CAWSTGGLQPQHF
cdr3_nt: TGTGCCTGGAGCACAGGGGGCCTTCAGCCCCAGCATTTT

clone_size: once
d_call: TRBD2
v_call: TRBV25-1
j_call: TRBJ2-1
cdr3_aa: CASSDPSAAGGPWEQFF
cdr3_nt: TGTGCCAGCAGTGACCCCTCGGCAGCGGGAGGGCCTTGGGAGCAGTTCTTC

clone_size: -
d_call: TRBD2
v_call: TRBV19
j_call: TRBJ2-1
cdr3_aa: CASSLGTSVDEQFF
cdr3_nt: TGTGCCAGTAGTCTCGGGACTAGTGTCGATGAGCAGTTCTTC

clone_size: -
d_call: -
v_call: TRBV9
j_call: TRBJ1-3
cdr3_aa: CASSVSGSGNTIYF
cdr3_nt: TGTGCCAGCAGCGTCTCGGGGTCCGGAAACACCATATATTTT

clone_size: -
d_call: -
v_call: TRBV23-1
j_call: TRBJ1-5
cdr3_aa: CASSHSVQGLSNQPQHF
cdr3_nt: TGCGCCAGCAGTCACTCCGTACAGGGTCTTAGCAATCAGCCCCAGCATTTT

clone_size: once
d_call: TRBD1
v_call: TRBV6-5
j_call: TRBJ1-3
cdr3_aa: CASSYSGTATGNTIYF
cdr3_nt: TGTGCCAGCAGTTACTCCGGGACAGCGACTGGAAACACCATATATTTT

clone_size: -
d_call: TRBD1
v_call: TRBV12-3/TRBV12-4
j_call: TRBJ2-7
cdr3_aa: CASSLRDSEQYF
cdr3_nt: TGTGCCAGCAGTTTACGGGACAGCGAGCAGTACTTC

clone_size: -
d_call: -
v_call: TRBV6-5
j_call: TRBJ1-1
cdr3_aa: CASRYDREAFF
cdr3_nt: TGTGCCAGCAGGTACGACAGGGAAGCTTTCTTT

clone_size: -
d_call: TRBD1
v_call: TRBV9
j_call: TRBJ1-2
cdr3_aa: CASSGDRGGYTF
cdr3_nt: TGTGCCAGCAGCGGTGACAGGGGTGGCTACACCTTC

clone_size: -
d_call: TRBD2
v_call: TRBV19
j_call: TRBJ2-6
cdr3_aa: CASSIAGLAGSGANVLTF
cdr3_nt: TGTGCCAGTAGTATAGCCGGACTAGCGGGCTCTGGGGCCAACGTCCTGACTTTC

clone_size: -
d_call: TRBD1
v_call: TRBV7-9
j_call: TRBJ1-2
cdr3_aa: CASNTRGRGPRAHGYTF
cdr3_nt: TGTGCCAGCAACACACGAGGCAGGGGGCCAAGGGCCCATGGCTACACCTTC

clone_size: -
d_call: TRBD2
v_call: TRBV9
j_call: TRBJ2-1
cdr3_aa: CASSLTSINEQFF
cdr3_nt: TGTGCCAGCAGCCTGACTAGCATCAATGAGCAGTTCTTC

clone_size: -
d_call: TRBD1
v_call: TRBV5-5
j_call: TRBJ1-4
cdr3_aa: CASSPGQGLNEKLFF
cdr3_nt: TGTGCCAGCAGCCCAGGACAGGGTTTGAATGAAAAACTGTTTTTT

clone_size: once
d_call: -
v_call: TRBV21-1
j_call: TRBJ1-1
cdr3_aa: CASSNGTARRDTEAFF
cdr3_nt: TGTGCCAGCAGCAACGGGACAGCGAGGAGGGACACTGAAGCTTTCTTT

clone_size: -
d_call: -
v_call: TRBV27
j_call: TRBJ2-7
cdr3_aa: CASPSRAQNPIYEQYF
cdr3_nt: TGTGCCAGCCCCTCCAGGGCACAGAACCCGATCTACGAGCAGTACTTC

clone_size: once
d_call: TRBD1
v_call: TRBV27
j_call: TRBJ1-6
cdr3_aa: CASSFRTGGSPLHF
cdr3_nt: TGTGCCAGCAGTTTCAGGACAGGGGGTTCACCCCTCCACTTT

clone_size: -
d_call: -
v_call: TRBV19
j_call: TRBJ2-2
cdr3_aa: CASSMGQPPNTGELFF
cdr3_nt: TGTGCCAGTAGTATGGGACAACCACCGAACACCGGGGAGCTGTTTTTT

clone_size: -
d_call: -
v_call: TRBV14
j_call: TRBJ1-5
cdr3_aa: CASSQASNQPQHF
cdr3_nt: TGTGCCAGCAGCCAAGCGAGCAATCAGCCCCAGCATTTT

clone_size: -
d_call: -
v_call: TRBV27
j_call: TRBJ2-2
cdr3_aa: CASRPSRNTGELFF
cdr3_nt: TGTGCCAGCAGGCCCTCGAGGAACACCGGGGAGCTGTTTTTT